This T cell receptor beta chain originates from a study of blood T cell repertoires in COVID-19. Germline V CDR1 and CDR2: LGHNA, YSLEER. V was clipped by 0 bases and J by 1 base, with 9 bases between them. The length of the CDR3 is 15 residues. Method: immunoSEQ multiplex PCR; TCRdb's copy keeps in-frame clones and lacks some. The sample carries 350,000 to 550,000 clones, approximately 90% recorded once. This clone appeared a single time. Sequenced input: PBMCs or T cells enriched from blood (not recorded which). V usage is TRBV4-3 and J usage is TRBJ1-1; weak D call: TRBD1 (5 bases). The receptor was derived from a woman in her late teens or twenties with acute COVID-19. The DNA for the CDR3 is TGCGCCAGCAGCCAAGATTCCACAGGGAACACTGAAGCTTTCTTT. It is translated as CASSQDSTGNTEAFF.